The rows below give T cell receptor beta chains drawn from one sample of a study of T cells in narcolepsy. Sequencing was performed with immunoSEQ multiplex PCR; in TCRdb, only in-frame clones are kept and a portion is missing. The profile shows 9,500 to 12,000 clones, around 94% of them singletons. The sample taken for sequencing was CD45RA- memory CD4+ T cells from PBMCs. All receptors come from a human donor with narcolepsy. Each CDR3 is given with its conserved first and last residue. D genes are given only for firm matches. Clone size is stated in some rows and not others, as once, few, many or a class when expanded.

>TRBJ1-2|TRBD1|-|TRBV27
CASSRRTGRVDGYTF
TGTGCCAGCAGCCGAAGGACAGGGAGGGTGGATGGCTACACCTTC
>TRBJ1-5|-|-|TRBV30
CAWSVGTHNQPQHF
TGTGCCTGGAGTGTAGGGACCCACAATCAGCCCCAGCATTTT
>TRBJ1-1|TRBD1|-|TRBV18
CASSPRTGNTEAFF
TGTGCCAGCTCACCGAGGACAGGGAACACTGAAGCTTTCTTT
>TRBJ2-7|-|-|TRBV6-5
CASSPAGFYEQYF
TGTGCCAGCAGTCCCGCGGGCTTCTACGAGCAGTACTTC
>TRBJ1-1|TRBD1|-|TRBV29-1
CSVPGQGFGRAEAFF
TGCAGCGTGCCGGGACAGGGATTCGGTAGGGCTGAAGCTTTCTTT
>TRBJ2-7|-|-|TRBV7-6
CATRALGTGEQYF
TGTGCCACGAGGGCCCTCGGAACTGGCGAGCAGTACTTC
>TRBJ2-3|-|-|TRBV7-9
CASSSGRGGHTQYF
TGTGCCAGCAGCTCGGGCCGAGGGGGGCATACGCAGTATTTT
>TRBJ1-4|TRBD1|-|TRBV27
CASSSSGGENEKLFF
TGTGCCAGCAGTTCCTCAGGGGGAGAAAATGAAAAACTGTTTTTT
>TRBJ2-7|TRBD1|-|TRBV6-1
CASTRGRWYEQYF
TGTGCCAGCACAAGGGGGCGATGGTACGAGCAGTACTTC
>TRBJ2-5|-|-|TRBV6-6
CASSYGGQETQYF
TGTGCCAGCAGTTATGGCGGACAAGAGACCCAGTACTTC
>TRBJ2-7|-|-|TRBV21-1
CASSNKDRASYEQYF
TGTGCCAGCAGCAACAAAGATCGGGCTTCCTACGAGCAGTACTTC
>TRBJ2-7|-|once|TRBV30
CAWTNSQGNYEQYF
TGTGCCTGGACGAACAGCCAGGGAAACTACGAGCAGTACTTC
>TRBJ2-7|-|-|TRBV7-9
CASSLEYGYEQYF
TGTGCCAGCAGCTTAGAATACGGCTACGAGCAGTACTTC
>TRBJ2-7|TRBD1|once|TRBV11-3
CASRGTGLRSYEQYF
TGTGCCAGCAGGGGGACAGGACTCCGTTCCTACGAGCAGTACTTC
>TRBJ2-3|TRBD1|-|TRBV9
CASSPSEGQGTTDTQYF
TGTGCCAGCAGCCCCTCGGAGGGACAGGGGACCACAGATACGCAGTATTTT
>TRBJ1-5|-|-|TRBV6-5
CASSYSFGANQPQHF
TGTGCCAGCAGTTACTCGTTTGGGGCAAATCAGCCCCAGCATTTT
>TRBJ1-2|TRBD1|-|TRBV5-1
CASSFSTGNYGYTF
TGCGCCAGCAGCTTCTCGACAGGGAACTATGGCTACACCTTC
>TRBJ2-2|-|-|TRBV7-9
CASTLSGGHTGELFF
TGTGCCAGCACTTTGTCTGGGGGACACACCGGGGAGCTGTTTTTT
>TRBJ2-5|-|-|TRBV10-3
CAISDKETQYF
TGTGCCATCAGTGATAAAGAGACCCAGTACTTC
>TRBJ2-1|-|-|TRBV7-5
CVRSLGLAGSYNEQFF
TGTGTCAGAAGCTTAGGACTAGCGGGCTCCTACAATGAGCAGTTCTTC
>TRBJ1-1|TRBD1|once|TRBV29-1
CSVQGAMNTEAFF
TGCAGCGTTCAGGGGGCGATGAACACTGAAGCTTTCTTT
>TRBJ1-1|TRBD1|once|TRBV18
CASSPRGTGAMNTEAFF
TGTGCCAGCTCACCACGGGGGACAGGGGCAATGAACACTGAAGCTTTCTTT
>TRBJ2-7|-|-|TRBV7-8
CASSPQLQTYEQYF
TGTGCCAGCAGCCCCCAGCTCCAGACCTACGAGCAGTACTTC
>TRBJ2-7|TRBD1|-|TRBV7-8
CASSLTRDRRNEQYF
TGTGCCAGCAGCTTGACCCGGGACAGGAGGAACGAGCAGTACTTC
>TRBJ1-3|-|-|TRBV6-5
CASSYSARGGNTIYF
TGTGCCAGCAGTTACTCTGCGCGGGGTGGAAACACCATATATTTT
>TRBJ2-7|-|-|TRBV5-6
CASSLPAVAAYEQYF
TGTGCCAGCAGCCTGCCCGCGGTGGCGGCCTACGAGCAGTACTTC
>TRBJ2-7|TRBD1|-|TRBV27
CASRRGLTGVGYEQYF
TGTGCCAGCAGAAGAGGCCTGACAGGGGTCGGGTACGAGCAGTACTTC
>TRBJ1-2|-|-|TRBV7-9
CATAMSHGYTF
TGTGCCACCGCGATGAGTCATGGCTACACCTTC
>TRBJ1-2|-|-|TRBV5-1
CASSFDPSYGYTF
TGCGCCAGCAGCTTCGACCCCAGCTATGGCTACACCTTC
>TRBJ2-2|TRBD1|-|TRBV6-1
CASRPDRGNTGELFF
TGTGCCAGCAGGCCGGACAGGGGGAACACCGGGGAGCTGTTTTTT
>TRBJ1-1|-|-|TRBV18
CASSPPPNTEAFF
TGTGCCAGCTCACCACCCCCGAACACTGAAGCTTTCTTT
>TRBJ2-1|-|-|TRBV2
CASKLAFPTEQFF
TGTGCCAGCAAACTAGCCTTCCCAACCGAGCAGTTCTTC
>TRBJ2-7|-|once|TRBV7-7
CASSLEASSSRGFSYEQYF
TGTGCTAGCAGCTTAGAAGCCAGTAGCTCAAGGGGTTTCTCCTACGAGCAGTACTTC
>TRBJ1-1|TRBD1|-|TRBV7-8
CASSLEGPGQLYTEAFF
TGTGCCAGCAGCTTAGAGGGGCCGGGACAGCTTTACACTGAAGCTTTCTTT
>TRBJ2-7|-|-|TRBV5-1
CASKGGASYEQYF
TGCGCCAGCAAGGGGGGCGCCTCCTACGAGCAGTACTTC
>TRBJ1-2|TRBD1|once|TRBV6-1
CASRRDRSYGYTF
TGTGCCAGCAGGCGGGACAGAAGCTATGGCTACACCTTC
>TRBJ1-1|-|once|TRBV7-9
CASSQGLYTEAFF
TGTGCCAGCAGCCAGGGGCTTTACACTGAAGCTTTCTTT
>TRBJ1-2|TRBD1|-|TRBV6-5
CASSYGQGAGGYTF
TGTGCCAGCAGCTACGGACAGGGGGCGGGAGGCTACACCTTC
>TRBJ1-1|-|-|TRBV6-1
CASSESGGATDFF
TGTGCCAGCAGTGAAAGTGGGGGGGCAACCGATTTCTTT
>TRBJ2-5|-|-|TRBV18
CASSPLSSQETQYF
TGTGCCAGCTCACCCCTCAGCAGCCAAGAGACCCAGTACTTC
>TRBJ2-5|TRBD1|-|TRBV6-1
CASSEVGTGKETQYF
TGTGCCAGCAGTGAAGTAGGGACAGGGAAAGAGACCCAGTACTTC
>TRBJ1-1|-|-|TRBV6-5
CASSYEGVNTEAFF
TGTGCCAGCAGTTACGAGGGGGTGAACACTGAAGCTTTCTTT
>TRBJ2-5|-|-|TRBV7-9
CASSSRQLQETQYF
TGTGCCAGCAGCTCTCGACAGCTACAAGAGACCCAGTACTTC
>TRBJ2-1|TRBD2|once|TRBV29-1
CSAQGSGSGRVGNEQFF
TGCAGCGCCCAGGGGTCGGGTAGCGGGAGGGTAGGCAATGAGCAGTTCTTC
>TRBJ2-7|TRBD2|once|TRBV30
CAWTGGGHHEQYF
TGTGCCTGGACTGGCGGGGGGCACCACGAGCAGTACTTC
>TRBJ2-3|-|once|TRBV7-2
CASSLLGQDTQYF
TGTGCCAGCAGCCTGCTGGGGCAAGATACGCAGTATTTT
>TRBJ2-3|-|-|TRBV21-1
CASSKERTSGTYSPSTDTQYF
TGTGCCAGCAGCAAAGAACGGACTAGCGGCACATACTCTCCTAGCACAGATACGCAGTATTTT
>TRBJ2-3|TRBD2|-|TRBV9
CASSSQGIAGGPGHTQYF
TGTGCCAGCAGCTCCCAGGGGATAGCGGGAGGGCCCGGGCATACGCAGTATTTT
>TRBJ1-2|-|-|TRBV21-1
CASSKALGQLDGYTF
TGTGCCAGCAGCAAAGCGCTGGGACAGTTGGATGGCTACACCTTC
>TRBJ1-2|TRBD1|few|TRBV6-6
CASSYSGQYGYTF
TGTGCCAGCAGTTACTCGGGACAGTATGGCTACACCTTC
>TRBJ1-6|-|-|TRBV14
CASSQGRLINSPLHF
TGTGCCAGCAGCCAAGGCAGGCTAATTAATTCACCCCTCCACTTT